This T cell receptor (beta chain) was recovered during a study of response to subunit inactivated influenza vaccine. Broader study findings: Every seasonal influenza vaccination brings in few new T cells, the authors suggested.

This CDR3 is 18 amino acids long. Germline lookup yields CDR1 SGDLS and CDR2 YYNGEE. V was trimmed by 4 bases and J by 3 bases, leaving 23 bases between them. The table lists this clonotype with a few counts. Antigen specificity is unknown. TCRdb itself ran the RT-PCR reads through MiXCR, one entry per CDR3 protein. The table has about 190,000 distinct CDR3 sequences, roughly an eighth seen once. This TCR was sampled from a man aged 45-60 years who received an inactivated influenza vaccine. Specimen: CD8+ T cells sorted from PBMCs, collected 5 days after vaccination. The rearrangement links TRBV9 to TRBJ2-1; D is unresolved. The CDR3, as DNA: TGTGCCAGCAGCTCACGAATGGCTATGGAGCCCCTCTACAATGAGCAGTTCTTC. Protein sequence: CASSSRMAMEPLYNEQFF.